A single sample gave rise to the 14 T cell receptor beta chains below, sequenced in a study of a mutant IDH1 vaccine in newly diagnosed glioma (dated by TCRdb to 2020 to 2022). Library prep was done by the immunoSEQ multiplex PCR assay. TCRdb took over this immuneACCESS table, retaining in-frame rearrangements with V and J assigned. Such tables are incomplete; in checked studies, under half of the missing clones stem from an unresolved V gene, and the remainder is unexplained. Present in this sample are 15,000 or so clones, roughly 80% of which were seen just once. Of the sample, 9% to 10% is held by the ten largest clones. The meaning of the sample's time point label: baseline, week 1 (first vaccination visit). The treatment or condition label, read with the paper, signifies: pre-vaccination baseline after standard-of-care therapy. The sequences come from PBMCs, collected from a glioma patient treated with radiotherapy, temozolomide or both. These receptors were obtained from a man aged 40-49 years with glioma.

This chain joins TRBV15 and TRBJ1-1; D gene uncertain. The CDR3 spans 14 residues. Germline V gene sequence: CDR1 LNHNV, CDR2 YYDKDF (reference sequence). The V gene lost 0 bases and the J gene lost 6 bases, with 11 bases spanning the gap. The CDR3 DNA is TGTGCCACCAGCAGAGATACGCAGATGCCTGAAGCTTTCTTT. This encodes CATSRDTQMPEAFF.

This clone was detected once. This chain connects TRBV18 to TRBJ2-1, with TRBD1 matching over 7 bases. The CDR3 has 15 residues. Germline V gene lookup returns CDR1 KGHSH and CDR2 LQKENI. J lost 1 base, V lost 1 base, and 1 base had no gene match. The CDR3 DNA reads TGTGCCAGCTCACCACGGACAGGATCCTACAATGAGCAGTTCTTC. Protein: CASSPRTGSYNEQFF.

This clone was observed a single time. The V call is TRBV5-4, the J call TRBJ2-1; TRBD2 matches at 7 bases. With V trimmed by 4 bases and J by 2 bases, 9 bases remained unmatched. Germline V gene lookup returns CDR1 SGHNT and CDR2 YYREEE (reference sequence). This CDR3 contains 16 residues. The CDR3 DNA reads as TGTGCCAGCAGCGCCGGGAGGAGCGGGGCCTACAATGAGCAGTTCTTC. Translated, it gives CASSAGRSGAYNEQFF. Drawing the rest from reference TRBV5-4 and TRBJ2-1, the complete variable domain is ETGVTQSPTHLIKTRGQQVTLRCSSQSGHNTVSWYQQALGQGPQFIFQYYREEENGRGNFPPRFSGLQFPNYSSELNVNALELDDSALYLCASSAGRSGAYNEQFFGPGTRLTVL.

There are a few counts of this clone. The rearrangement joins TRBV5-6 to TRBJ1-1, with 7 bases matching TRBD1. The J segment lost 0 bases and the V segment lost 0 bases, leaving 2 bases of the junction unmatched. Germline loops: CDR1 SGHDT, CDR2 YYEEEE. The CDR3 length is 15 residues. In DNA, the CDR3 is TGTGCCAGCAGCTTGGTCGGGACAGTGAACACTGAAGCTTTCTTT. Its translation: CASSLVGTVNTEAFF. Using reference TRBV5-6 and TRBJ1-1 for the parts outside the CDR3, the full variable domain is DAGVTQSPTHLIKTRGQQVTLRCSPKSGHDTVSWYQQALGQGPQFIFQYYEEEERQRGNFPDRFSGHQFPNYSSELNVNALLLGDSALYLCASSLVGTVNTEAFFGQGTRLTVV.

The count of this clone is one. The chain employs TRBV5-4 and TRBJ2-5; perhaps D is TRBD1 or TRBD2 (5 bases each). The CDR3 length is 15 residues. Trimming removed 4 bases at V and 5 bases at J, with 18 bases between. Germline V CDR1 and CDR2: SGHNT, YYREEE (reference sequence). CDR3 protein: CASSGTGTLGETQYF. CDR3 coding DNA: TGTGCCAGCAGCGGGACCGGGACCTTAGGGGAGACCCAGTACTTC.

This chain connects TRBV19 to TRBJ1-1; 7 bases fit TRBD1. This CDR3 comprises 15 residues. V shed 6 bases and J 6 bases; nucleotides not matched to a gene: 13. From germline, CDR1 is LNHDA and CDR2 SQIVND (reference sequence). CDR3 loop: CASSPNQGGEAEAFF. The CDR3 DNA reads as TGTGCCAGTAGCCCTAACCAGGGGGGCGAAGCTGAAGCTTTCTTT.

The rearrangement joins TRBV18 to TRBJ2-5, with 9 bases lining up with TRBD1. The CDR3 runs 14 residues. Germline CDR1 reads KGHSH; CDR2 reads LQKENI. Losses at the gene ends were 3 bases for V and 3 bases for J; bases not matched to a gene: 2. CDR3 residues: CASSPGTGKETQYF. The CDR3, as DNA: TGTGCCAGCTCACCCGGGACAGGGAAAGAGACCCAGTACTTC.

The chain joins TRBV11-2 to TRBJ2-1; D is unresolved. The CDR3 is 13 residues long. Trimming cost V 5 bases and J 4 bases, with 9 bases left between them. The V gene's germline CDR1 is SGHAT and CDR2 FQNNGV. The CDR3 bases are TGTGCCAGCAGCCCGGCCAATTACAATGAGCAGTTCTTC. This encodes CASSPANYNEQFF.

The chain carries TRBV27 and TRBJ2-1, with D hard to call. The CDR3 contains 16 residues. The V end lost 1 base, the J end lost 4 bases, and 14 bases lay between the germline ends. Germline V gene lookup returns CDR1 MNHEY and CDR2 SMNVEV (reference sequence). DNA for the CDR3: TGTGCCAGCAGTTTATTTCAGGAACTTTATTACAATGAGCAGTTCTTC. Protein product: CASSLFQELYYNEQFF.

V is TRBV7-8 and J is TRBJ2-1; D call uncertain. Germline CDR1 is SGHVS and CDR2 is FQNEAQ. The V end was cut by 3 bases, the J end by 0 bases, with 9 bases between. The CDR3 is 15 amino acids. The CDR3 nucleotides are TGTGCCAGCAGCTTCCGCGGCGACTCCTACAATGAGCAGTTCTTC. Amino acid sequence: CASSFRGDSYNEQFF.

The chain is built from TRBV9 and TRBJ2-5; 16 nucleotides match TRBD2. The junction had 16 bases not matched to a gene; V was cut back by 4 bases and J by 4 bases. CDR1 SGDLS and CDR2 YYNGEE come from the germline V gene. The CDR3 extends over 20 amino acids. CDR3 sequence: CASSLRGGTSGRGFGETQYF. The CDR3 nucleotides are TGTGCCAGCAGCCTTCGGGGAGGGACTAGCGGGAGGGGGTTTGGAGAGACCCAGTACTTC. The complete variable domain, with remaining parts taken from reference TRBV9 and TRBJ2-5, reads DSGVTQTPKHLITATGQRVTLRCSPRSGDLSVYWYQQSLDQGLQFLIQYYNGEERAKGNILERFSAQQFPDLHSELNLSSLELGDSALYFCASSLRGGTSGRGFGETQYFGPGTRLLVL.

This clone was seen just once. This chain joins TRBV5-1 and TRBJ2-2; D is uncertain. This CDR3 has 13 residues. Deletions cut 1 base from V and 3 bases from J, with 4 bases between. Germline assignment: CDR1 SGHRS and CDR2 YFSETQ. CDR3 in amino acids: CASSLTDTGELFF. CDR3 bases: TGCGCCAGCAGCTTGACAGACACCGGGGAGCTGTTTTTT.

In this sample, this clone turned up a few times. CDR3: CASSLVGTSGAQNEQYV. CDR3 in DNA: TGTGCCAGCAGCTTAGTGGGGACTAGCGGAGCCCAAAACGAGCAGTACGTC. The chain employs TRBV7-2 and TRBJ2-7; TRBD2 aligns across 11 bases. The CDR3 is 17 amino acids. The V gene end was trimmed by 1 base and the J gene end by 5 bases; junction bases not matched to a gene: 10. CDR1 and CDR2 from the germline V gene are SGHTA and FQGNSA.

This clone was found a few times. The chain joins TRBV11-2 to TRBJ1-1; the D gene is possibly TRBD1 (6 bases). The V end was cut by 7 bases, the J end by 1 base, with 10 bases between. Germline V gene sequence: CDR1 SGHAT, CDR2 FQNNGV. The CDR3 is made up of 13 amino acids. The CDR3 DNA sequence: TGTGCCAGCACCATGACAGGGAACACTGAAGCTTTCTTT. It translates to CASTMTGNTEAFF.